The TCR beta chain described here comes from a study of TIL therapy for anti-PD-1-resistant metastatic lung cancer (dated by TCRdb to 2020 to 2022). Context from the whole study: Tumors were harvested prior to any PD-1/PD-L1 blockade, after which nivolumab was administered to patients, and lymphodepletion, expanded TIL infusion and IL-2 were given to patients who progressed. Enrolled patients had a median age of around 49 years (range about 38-75) and a median tumor PD-L1 proportion score of less than 7%. Most of the cohort had lung adenocarcinoma, several tumors were EGFR-mutant and two were ALK-rearranged, and half of the patients were current or former smokers. Across the cohort, whole-exome sequencing showed a median non-synonymous tumor mutation burden of less than 1.7 mutations per megabase. Clonotypes were tracked across tumor, expanded TIL product and serial blood samples by T cell receptor beta sequencing of tumor and peripheral blood.

In the paper's terms, the time point label means: pre-treatment sample, taken before nivolumab and TIL therapy. Between October 2017 and early 2020, a dual-center phase I trial enrolled adults who had stage 4 NSCLC. The samples were obtained from a phase I trial that was single-arm and open-label and tested tumor-infiltrating lymphocyte therapy combined with nivolumab in advanced non-small cell lung cancer. Blood mononuclear cells from EDTA tubes were separated on a Ficoll gradient and snap-frozen as pellets, and DNA was extracted from the cells using a Qiagen mini-prep kit. The immunoSEQ v3 hsTCRB kit was used to amplify TCR beta CDR3 regions from genomic DNA through bias-controlled multiplex PCR. TCR libraries were sequenced on an Illumina NextSeq 500 to about 2.1 million read pairs for survey level or roughly 5-6.5 million for deep level. Processing in the source paper ran as follows. V, D and J genes were assigned, non-productive sequences were removed, and clonality was reported by immunoSEQ Analyzer software. Repertoires of infused TIL and blood were compared using productive Simpson clonality and the Morisita overlap index of productive TRB rearrangements. Absolute clonotype counts in blood were estimated as lymphocyte count times CD3+ fraction times the clone's productive frequency. Not all clones reach the TCRdb copy of this immuneACCESS table, which keeps in-frame sequences only. Checked studies attribute under half of the gap to unresolved V genes and leave the rest unexplained. V and J calls plus clone size are reproduced from that table; the DNA served to infer D and trimming. Here the sample has 36,000 or so clones; around four fifths occur a single time. Clones ranked in the top ten supply 4.5% to 6% of the sample.

Reading the germline V gene gives CDR1 MNHEY and CDR2 SVGAGI. V loses 1 base, J loses 4 bases, and the germline ends lie 16 bases apart. Reading from cysteine to phenylalanine, the CDR3 counts 16 amino acids. Left in the record is the CDR3 DNA by itself, 48 bases read in frame from the first base. With regard to this clone: This receptor's antigen is unknown. No clone much larger than this one lies a single base away; base qualities are absent.

The paper as a whole reports these results and caveats: The cohort was highly selected, with more treatment-naive, never-smoker and oncogene-addicted patients than typical, limiting generalizability. The baseline peripheral repertoire was partially replaced by infused TIL clonotypes, which then decayed over months, and no apparent association between persistence and response was found. The study protocol defined all tumor marker inferences as exploratory.

The chain is assembled from TRBV6-5 and TRBJ1-2, with no reliable assignment of the D segment. The receptor was isolated from a person aged 25-85 years with non-small cell lung cancer. This material consisted of blood, taken at baseline. The CDR3 sequence is CASSYLGNGMSYGYTF. The bases are TGTGCCAGCAGTTACTTAGGGAACGGGATGAGCTATGGCTACACCTTC.